The clone carrying this T cell receptor (beta chain) was recorded at least ten times. The data stem from a study of T cells after yellow fever vaccination. Generation of TCR cDNA used 5'RACE template switching (which added a universal primer site and UMIs). MiXCR was run by TCRdb on the 5' RACE reads, yielding one entry per CDR3 protein. The sample includes under 250,000 distinct CDR3 sequences, 6.9% of them seen just once. Per germline, CDR1 LGHNA and CDR2 YSLEER. Trimming left V 0 bases short and J 8 bases short, with 26 bases between. This CDR3 region has 19 residues. The source was CD4+ T cells sorted from PBMCs, collected 15 days after the yellow fever booster vaccination. The V and J genes are TRBV4-3 and TRBJ2-4; D is perhaps TRBD1 or TRBD2 (6 bases each). The TCR comes from a young man who received the YFV17D yellow fever vaccine. CDR3 amino acids: CASSQDWGASGKTRDIQYF. CDR3 DNA: TGCGCCAGCAGCCAAGATTGGGGGGCGAGTGGCAAAACAAGGGACATTCAGTACTTC.